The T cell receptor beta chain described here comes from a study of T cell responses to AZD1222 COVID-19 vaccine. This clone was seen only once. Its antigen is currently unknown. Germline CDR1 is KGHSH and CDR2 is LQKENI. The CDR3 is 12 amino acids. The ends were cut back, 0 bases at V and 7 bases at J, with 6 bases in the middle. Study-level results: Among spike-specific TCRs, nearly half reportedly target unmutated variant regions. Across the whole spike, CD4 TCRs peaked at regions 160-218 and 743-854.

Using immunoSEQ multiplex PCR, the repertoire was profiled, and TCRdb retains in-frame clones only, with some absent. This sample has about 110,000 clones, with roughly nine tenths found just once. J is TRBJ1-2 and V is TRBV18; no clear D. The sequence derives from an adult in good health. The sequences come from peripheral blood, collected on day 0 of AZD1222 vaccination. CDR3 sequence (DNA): TGTGCCAGCTCACCACCGTACGGTGGCTACACCTTC. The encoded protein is CASSPPYGGYTF.